These 3 T cell receptor beta chains share one sample of origin, sequenced in a study of beta chain features in type 1 diabetes. cDNA synthesis used the whole RNA isolate, giving expressed TCRB sequences. Assay: immunoSEQ multiplex PCR; the TCRdb copy retains only in-frame clones and omits some. In the table there are 120,000 to 150,000 clones, 6.9% of which are singletons. The sequenced sample consisted of central memory CD4+ T cells from blood. These receptors all stem from a woman aged 25 to 39 in good health.

This clone was found a few times. This chain connects TRBV4-2 to TRBJ2-7; 8 bases line up with TRBD1. The V gene's germline CDR1 is LGHNA and CDR2 YNFKEQ. CDR3 length equals 17 residues. The V segment lost 1 base and the J segment 7 bases; nucleotides outside the gene matches: 15. This CDR3 is CASSQAPMDRVGGEQYF. The CDR3 DNA is TGTGCCAGCAGCCAAGCTCCAATGGACAGGGTTGGAGGGGAGCAGTACTTC.

This CDR3 is CATRSGRGTDTQYF. CDR3 in DNA: TGTGCCACCAGAAGCGGGAGAGGCACAGATACGCAGTATTTT. This chain uses TRBV15 with TRBJ2-3; 8 bases match TRBD2. This CDR3 contains 14 residues. The germline gives CDR1 LNHNV, CDR2 YYDKDF (reference sequence). Unmatched junction bases numbered 3, after V lost 6 bases and J lost 1 base.

This clone was seen more than once but under ten times. The chain uses TRBV18 and TRBJ2-2, with a possible D match to TRBD1 (6 bases). V was pared by 1 base and J by 4 bases, with 10 bases between. In germline, CDR1 is KGHSH, CDR2 LQKENI. The CDR3 is 15 residues long. CDR3 in DNA: TGTGCCAGCTCACCACAGGGGGTCTTCACCGGGGAGCTGTTTTTT. Translation gives CASSPQGVFTGELFF.